The TCR beta chain under discussion was sequenced for a study of T-cell memory formation after mild COVID-19. J was trimmed by 2 bases and V by 5 bases; bases with no gene match: 3. Looked up from germline, CDR1 is SGHVS and CDR2 is FQNEAQ. This CDR3 region has 14 residues. TCRdb itself ran the 5' RACE reads through MiXCR, one entry per CDR3 protein. The data contain 140,000 to 150,000 distinct CDR3 sequences, almost 25% of them singletons. Regarding the study as a whole: Cross-reactive memory appears to have joined, as suggested by some responding clones showing up in pre-infection memory. The authors did not confirm SARS-CoV-2 specificity of second-wave clones peaking day 37. Later expanders leaned CD4+, whereas clones that contracted between day 15 and 85 were balanced CD4/CD8.

A word on this clonotype: Its antigen remains unknown.

J is TRBJ2-5 and V is TRBV7-8, with 9 nucleotides matching TRBD1. The sample was PBMCs or a T cell subset sorted from them (not recorded which). This clonotype was sampled from an adult woman who had mild COVID-19 (a few samples of this study predate the infection). Cell type and time point are not known. CDR3 loop: CASSGDREQETQYF. The CDR3 DNA follows: TGTGCCAGCAGCGGGGACAGGGAACAAGAGACCCAGTACTTC.